Listed here are 29 T cell receptor beta chains from one sample, sequenced in a study of molecular identifiers for immune sequencing clone quantification. MiXCR was run by TCRdb on the PCR reads, yielding one entry per CDR3 protein. The sample carries some 320,000 distinct CDR3 sequences, roughly a quarter recorded once. The sequenced sample consisted of naive CD8+ T cells from blood, with Jurkat cell RNA spiked in. Indicated subset: FACS-sorted CD8+CD4-CCR7+CD45RA+ naive T cells. The receptor set was obtained from a human donor in good health. Some libraries in this study had Jurkat cell RNA spiked in.

The rearrangement joins TRBV27 to TRBJ1-1; unclear D gene. The length of the CDR3 is 13 residues. The germline V gene has CDR1 MNHEY and CDR2 SMNVEV (reference sequence). Trimming took 4 bases from V and 0 from J, leaving 6 bases between them. This chain's CDR3 is CASSYQLNTEAFF. DNA for the CDR3: TGTGCCAGCAGTTATCAACTGAACACTGAAGCTTTCTTT.

For the CDR3, the DNA is TGTGCCAGCAGCCGGGGGGGCGGGACAGATACGCAGTATTTT. Translation gives CASSRGGGTDTQYF. This chain joins TRBV11-2 and TRBJ2-3; 8 nucleotides agree with TRBD2. Germline V gene sequence: CDR1 SGHAT, CDR2 FQNNGV. V lost 5 bases and J lost 3; bases outside the gene matches: 4. The CDR3 contains 14 residues.

As regards this clonotype: This sequence may be a read error, since a much larger clone differs from it by one base. The CDR3 protein is CASSSGLAGGAQYF. For the CDR3, the DNA is TGTGCCAGCAGTTCGGGACTAGCGGGGGGAGCGCAGTACTTC. V usage is TRBV6-2 or TRBV6-3 and J usage is TRBJ2-7; 15 positions agree with TRBD2. Germline V gene sequence: CDR1 MNHEY, CDR2 SVGEGT. V shed 4 bases and J 9 bases; nucleotides not matched to a gene: 4. The CDR3 covers 14 residues.

This clonotype was seen repeatedly, ten times or more. This chain connects TRBV28 to TRBJ1-1; TRBD1 is a possible D gene (5 bases). This CDR3 has 13 residues. The germline CDR1 and CDR2 sequences are MDHEN and SYDVKM. Trimming shortened V by 3 bases and J by 1 base, and 6 bases separated the two germline ends. The CDR3: CASSFRGNTEAFF. CDR3 DNA sequence: TGTGCCAGCAGTTTTAGGGGGAACACTGAAGCTTTCTTT.

V usage is TRBV4-3 and J usage is TRBJ1-4; D not certain. Germline CDR1 and CDR2: LGHNA and YSLEER. Trimming took 0 bases from V and 0 from J, leaving 11 bases between them. The CDR3 is made up of 17 amino acids. The CDR3 DNA reads TGCGCCAGCAGCCAAGACGCCAGTGGGGCAACTAATGAAAAACTGTTTTTT. Protein product: CASSQDASGATNEKLFF.

This clonotype was observed many times. V usage is TRBV7-9 and J usage is TRBJ1-1; 8 bases match TRBD1. The germline CDR1 and CDR2 sequences are SEHNR and FQNEAQ (reference sequence). After removal of 5 bases from V and 1 base from J, the junction contained 9 bases not matched to a gene. The CDR3 spans 16 residues. CDR3 DNA sequence: TGTGCCAGCAGCCCTAGGGACAGGAGTCCGAACACTGAAGCTTTCTTT. Its translation: CASSPRDRSPNTEAFF.

This clonotype was detected ten times or more. The rearrangement joins TRBV5-8 to TRBJ2-3, with 7 bases identical to TRBD2. The CDR3 spans 16 residues. CDR1 is SGHTS, CDR2 YDEGEE, per germline. The junction had 12 bases not matched to a gene; V was cut back by 4 bases and J by 4 bases. CDR3: CASSNVRSGGADTQYF. The CDR3 DNA is TGTGCCAGCAGCAACGTTCGATCGGGAGGTGCAGATACGCAGTATTTT.

The sample holds many counts of this clonotype. The genes are TRBV20-1 and TRBJ2-3, with 9 bases aligning to TRBD2. This CDR3 has 16 amino acids. CDR1 is DFQATT, CDR2 SNEGSKA, per germline (reference sequence). The junction had 18 bases not matched to a gene; V was cut back by 8 bases and J by 6 bases. In DNA form, the CDR3 reads TGCAGTCTATATAGTCCCAGCGGGAGGCCCACTGATACGCAGTATTTT. It specifies CSLYSPSGRPTDTQYF.

V gene TRBV7-9 combines with J gene TRBJ2-5, with D unresolved. The CDR3 runs to 13 residues. Germline values: CDR1 SEHNR, CDR2 FQNEAQ (reference sequence). The V and J ends lost 6 bases and 4 bases respectively, with 12 bases between them. Written as DNA, the CDR3 is TGTGCCAGCAGTCACTTCGGAGCAGAGACCCAGTACTTC. This gives the protein CASSHFGAETQYF.

The chain employs TRBV6-2 or TRBV6-3 and TRBJ2-7, with a weak D call TRBD1 (6 bases). The CDR3 runs 16 residues. The V and J ends lost 2 bases and 4 bases respectively, with 18 bases between them. CDR1 MNHEY and CDR2 SVGEGT come from the germline V gene. DNA of the CDR3: TGTGCCAGCAGTTACCGGGACACCGAGGGGCCTTACGAGCAGTACTTC. This encodes CASSYRDTEGPYEQYF.

The table lists this clonotype with a few counts. The chain combines TRBV7-9 with TRBJ1-1, with 7 nucleotides matching TRBD1. Germline V lookup: CDR1 SEHNR, CDR2 FQNEAQ (reference sequence). Trimming at V came to 5 bases and at J to 7 bases, leaving 13 bases not matched to a gene. CDR3 length: 15 residues. The DNA of the CDR3 is TGTGCCAGCAGCCGGAGTCTAACGGACAGGAATGAAGCTTTCTTT. It translates to CASSRSLTDRNEAFF.

Worth noting for this clonotype: Given a much more abundant clone one base away, this may be a read error. J is TRBJ1-1 and V is TRBV6-5, with D perhaps TRBD1 (5 bases). CDR1 is MNHEY, CDR2 SVGAGI, per germline. The CDR3 is 15 amino acids. This CDR3 is CASSYPSGSRTEALF. The CDR3 nucleotides are TGTGCCAGCAGTTACCCGTCAGGGTCGAGGACTGAAGCTCTCTTT.

This clonotype was seen repeatedly, ten times or more. The chain is built from TRBV5-6 and TRBJ1-1; D not certain. The CDR3 covers 12 residues. The germline gives CDR1 SGHDT, CDR2 YYEEEE. Between the trimmed V and J ends, which lost 1 base and 3 bases, there was a span of 4 bases. The CDR3 region is CASSLMDTEAFF. In DNA, the CDR3 is TGTGCCAGCAGCTTGATGGACACTGAAGCTTTCTTT.

The V and J genes are TRBV20-1 and TRBJ2-7, with 10 bases matching TRBD2. Germline V lookup: CDR1 DFQATT, CDR2 SNEGSKA (reference sequence). This CDR3 contains 12 residues. This CDR3 reads CSTTSGKHEQYF. DNA of the CDR3: TGCAGCACTACTAGCGGGAAGCACGAGCAGTACTTC.

The rearrangement uses TRBV13 and TRBJ1-1; 8 nucleotides align to TRBD1. Trimming took 3 bases from V and 1 from J; bases not matched to a gene: 4. The CDR3 contains 15 residues. In germline, CDR1 is PRHDT, CDR2 FYEKMQ (reference sequence). The CDR3 reads CASSFYQGANTEAFF. The DNA for the CDR3 is TGTGCCAGCAGCTTTTATCAGGGGGCGAACACTGAAGCTTTCTTT. Supplemented by reference TRBV13 and TRBJ1-1, the full variable domain reads AAGVIQSPRHLIKEKRETATLKCYPIPRHDTVYWYQQGPGQDPQFLISFYEKMQSDKGSIPDRFSAQQFSDYHSELNMSSLELGDSALYFCASSFYQGANTEAFFGQGTRLTVV.

A few counts support this clonotype. J is TRBJ1-1 and V is TRBV11-2; D gene unclear. Trimming shortened V by 5 bases and J by 6 bases, and 13 bases separated the two germline ends. Germline assignment: CDR1 SGHAT and CDR2 FQNNGV. This CDR3 spans 13 amino acids. The CDR3 here is CASSLRLGSEAFF. As DNA, the CDR3 is TGTGCCAGCAGCCTTAGGTTGGGGTCTGAAGCTTTCTTT. Complete variable domain (other parts from reference TRBV11-2 and TRBJ1-1): EAGVAQSPRYKIIEKRQSVAFWCNPISGHATLYWYQQILGQGPKLLIQFQNNGVVDDSQLPKDRFSAERLKGVDSTLKIQPAKLEDSAVYLCASSLRLGSEAFFGQGTRLTVV.

This clonotype was detected only a few times. This chain connects TRBV28 to TRBJ2-1; TRBD1 aligns across 8 bases. V gave up 3 bases and J gave up 8 bases; unmatched junction bases: 9. The germline CDR1 and CDR2 sequences are MDHEN and SYDVKM. The CDR3 loop spans 15 amino acids. CDR3 sequence (DNA): TGTGCCAGCAGTTTCCCCGCCCAGACAGGGGATGAGCAGTTCTTC. Encoded protein: CASSFPAQTGDEQFF.

This clonotype has just a few counts. The rearrangement joins TRBV10-3 to TRBJ1-4, with a tentative D call TRBD1 (6 bases). This CDR3 spans 14 amino acids. CDR1 and CDR2 from the germline V gene are ENHRY and SYGVKD. V lost 3 bases and J lost 8, with 13 bases in between. The CDR3: CAISDLDRTEKLFF. The DNA for the CDR3 is TGTGCCATCAGTGATTTAGACAGGACGGAAAAACTGTTTTTT.

The genes are TRBV4-3 and TRBJ2-7; D remains unclear. CDR3 length equals 15 residues. Trimming removed 1 base from V and 3 bases from J, with 13 bases in between. CDR1 LGHNA and CDR2 YSLEER come from the germline V gene. As DNA, the CDR3 is TGCGCCAGCAGCCAAGGCGTCGCGCGGAACTACGAGCAGTACTTC. This sequence encodes CASSQGVARNYEQYF.

With respect to this clonotype: A much larger clone is a single base away; this may be a read error. This rearrangement joins TRBV7-9 to TRBJ2-7; perhaps TRBD1 as D (6 bases). The germline V and J ends were trimmed by 8 bases and 3 bases, with 14 bases remaining between them. This CDR3 contains 13 residues. The V gene's germline CDR1 is SEHNR and CDR2 FQNEAQ (reference sequence). The CDR3: CASGRDTYYEQYF. The CDR3 bases are TGTGCCAGCGGCCGGGACACCTACTACGAGCAGTACTTC.

Notes on this clonotype: The conserved phenylalanine or tryptophan is not found at the CDR3 terminus, so this likely reflects a read error. No DNA is shown, since the ends of the CDR3 on it are uncertain; the CDR3 is the one TCRdb lists. The chain employs TRBV7-2 and TRBJ2-7; the table's D gene call, TRBD1, was not cross checked with the DNA. The CDR3 is made up of 15 amino acids, end residues included. The germline gives CDR1 SGHTA, CDR2 FQGNSA. The CDR3 sequence: CASSSGVGGSYEQYL.

This clonotype was detected a few times. The chain combines TRBV28 with TRBJ2-7; 7 positions match TRBD1. The junction had 8 bases not matched to a gene; V was cut back by 6 bases and J by 3 bases. Per germline, CDR1 MDHEN and CDR2 SYDVKM. The length of the CDR3 is 14 residues. The CDR3, as DNA: TGTGCCAGCAGCGTCGAAGGGGGCGTCTACGAGCAGTACTTC. It codes for CASSVEGGVYEQYF.

The rearrangement joins TRBV20-1 to TRBJ2-3; 9 bases fit TRBD2. After removal of 7 bases from V and 1 base from J, the junction contained 15 bases not matched to a gene. Germline values: CDR1 DFQATT, CDR2 SNEGSKA (reference sequence). The CDR3 totals 17 residues. The CDR3 nucleotides read TGCAGTGGTCTTGTTCGACCCCGGACTAGCGGCACAGATACGCAGTATTTT. This encodes CSGLVRPRTSGTDTQYF.

This clonotype was detected ten times or more. The CDR3 loop reads CASSRAPGQGAYEQYF. The CDR3 nucleotides read TGTGCCAGCAGCAGGGCTCCGGGACAGGGTGCCTACGAGCAGTACTTC. V is TRBV7-2 and J is TRBJ2-7; 9 bases are a match to TRBD1. From germline, CDR1 is SGHTA and CDR2 FQGNSA. J gave up 2 bases and V 5 bases, and 10 bases lay outside the gene matches. This CDR3 has 16 residues.

Note on this clonotype: A read error may produce the germline difference seen at one junction end. J is TRBJ2-3 and V is TRBV7-9, with D hard to call. The CDR3 extends over 13 amino acids. CDR1 and CDR2 from the germline V gene are SEHNR and FQNEAQ (reference sequence). CDR3 nucleotides: TGTGCCAGCAGCCACCCGCTTACAGATACGCAGTGTTTT. Encoded protein: CASSHPLTDTQCF.

CDR3 DNA: TGTGCCAGCAGCTTAGTGGCGGGAGACGAGCAGTACTTC. It is translated as CASSLVAGDEQYF. This chain joins TRBV11-3 and TRBJ2-7, with TRBD2 matching 7 bases. CDR1 and CDR2 from the germline V gene are SGHNT and YENEEA. The CDR3 is made up of 13 amino acids. V shed 1 base, J shed 5 bases, and the junction held 2 bases outside the gene matches.

This rearrangement joins TRBV7-2 to TRBJ2-7, with TRBD1 as a possible D gene (10 bases). This CDR3 has 19 residues. V lost 3 bases and J 5 bases, leaving 29 bases between the germline ends. The germline V gene encodes CDR1 SGHTA and CDR2 FQGNSA. In DNA, the CDR3 is TGTGCCAGCAGCTTCCGGGACAGGGGAGCGAGCGGGAGGTCCGACGAGCAGTACTTC. Protein: CASSFRDRGASGRSDEQYF.

The chain is built from TRBV6-2 or TRBV6-3 and TRBJ1-1, with unresolved D. The V gene lost 5 bases and the J gene lost 6 bases, with 16 bases spanning the gap. From germline, CDR1 is MNHEY and CDR2 SVGEGT. The CDR3 runs to 14 residues. CDR3: CASSHHSFYSEAFF. The CDR3 nucleotides read TGTGCCAGCAGTCATCACAGCTTTTACTCTGAAGCTTTCTTT.

A remark on this clonotype: Being one base from a much bigger clone, this may be a read error. The conserved phenylalanine or tryptophan is not found at the CDR3 terminus, so this likely reflects a read error. The chain is built from TRBV5-3 and TRBJ2-4, with 11 bases matching TRBD2. TRBV5-3 is classed as an ORF, of uncertain function. The CDR3 has 17 residues. Here the CDR3 DNA reads TGTGCCAGCAGCTTGGGGGGGACTAGCGGAAGTCAAAACATTCAGTACTCC. It translates to CASSLGGTSGSQNIQYS.